The 6 T cell receptor beta chains given below trace back to one sample, sequenced in a study of shared clonotypes between healthy human individuals. Clones were read by immunoSEQ multiplex PCR, and TCRdb kept only the in-frame ones, dropping some. The sample records roughly 2.5 million clones, around 94% being singletons. The sample was naive CD4+ T cells sorted from blood. Subset given: CD45RA+ positively selected. The receptors come from a man between 18 and 35 years old in good health.

V and J are TRBV9 and TRBJ2-3, with no clear D. Germline V lookup: CDR1 SGDLS, CDR2 YYNGEE. V was pared by 0 bases and J by 3 bases, with 11 bases between. The CDR3 length is 15 residues. CDR3: CASSVGLDGTDTQYF. The CDR3 DNA sequence: TGTGCCAGCAGCGTAGGTCTAGATGGGACAGATACGCAGTATTTT. Combining the CDR3 with reference TRBV9 and TRBJ2-3 gives the whole variable domain DSGVTQTPKHLITATGQRVTLRCSPRSGDLSVYWYQQSLDQGLQFLIQYYNGEERAKGNILERFSAQQFPDLHSELNLSSLELGDSALYFCASSVGLDGTDTQYFGPGTRLTVL.

The chain has TRBV6-5 and TRBJ2-3, with a weak D call TRBD2 (5 bases). Germline CDR1 MNHEY, CDR2 SVGAGI. V gave up 10 bases and J gave up 2 bases, with 13 bases separating them. CDR3 length: 13 residues. The CDR3 is CATGRRFTDTQYF. The DNA for the CDR3 is TGTGCCACCGGCCGGAGGTTCACAGATACGCAGTATTTT.

Concerning this clone: Other DNA sequences in the sample encode the same CDR3. The chain carries TRBV29-1 and TRBJ1-1; D gene ambiguous. This CDR3 comprises 13 residues. The V and J ends lost 3 bases and 0 bases respectively, with 8 bases between them. CDR1 and CDR2 from the germline V gene are SQVTM and ANQGSEA. CDR3 sequence (DNA): TGCAGCGTTGACAGGCGGTTGAACACTGAAGCTTTCTTT. This gives the protein CSVDRRLNTEAFF.

The chain combines TRBV18 with TRBJ1-1; D not resolved. Germline V gene sequence: CDR1 KGHSH, CDR2 LQKENI. V was shortened by 1 base and J by 4 bases, with 13 bases between the two germline ends. CDR3 size: 15 residues. The CDR3 loop reads CASSPRQVSGTEAFF. In DNA form, the CDR3 reads TGTGCCAGCTCACCACGGCAGGTGTCGGGCACTGAAGCTTTCTTT.

V usage is TRBV19 and J usage is TRBJ1-2, with 7 bases fitting TRBD1. Trimming removed 7 bases from V and 2 bases from J; junction bases left unmatched: 13. CDR3 length: 16 residues. Germline CDR1 and CDR2: LNHDA and SQIVND (reference sequence). The CDR3 sequence is CASIKYGGGANYGYTF. The CDR3 DNA follows: TGTGCCAGTATAAAATATGGAGGGGGCGCGAACTATGGCTACACCTTC.

This chain connects TRBV11-3 to TRBJ2-5; the match to TRBD1 covers 12 bases. V trimming: 6 bases; J trimming: 2 bases; junction bases outside the gene matches: 7. This CDR3 has 16 residues. Germline V gene lookup returns CDR1 SGHNT and CDR2 YENEEA. The CDR3 sequence: CASSPGTGGRQETQYF. For the CDR3, the DNA is TGTGCCAGCAGTCCCGGGACAGGGGGCCGACAAGAGACCCAGTACTTC.